The 9 T cell receptor beta chains reported below all come from one sample, sequenced in a study of blood T cell repertoires in COVID-19. Clones were read by immunoSEQ multiplex PCR, and TCRdb kept only the in-frame ones, dropping some. The sample shows about 50,000 clones, approximately 87% of them seen only once. The sequencing input was peripheral blood. The receptors derive from a human donor in a cohort sampled during active COVID-19.

This clone was observed a few times. The CDR3 region has the DNA TGTGCCAGCAGTCATCCCGGACTAGCGGGGGGCTTATGGCAGTACTTC. It is translated as CASSHPGLAGGLWQYF. This rearrangement joins TRBV6-6 to TRBJ2-7; 14 positions match TRBD2. Trimming took 5 bases from V and 9 from J; bases not matched to a gene: 12. This CDR3 is 16 amino acids long. Germline CDR1 reads MNHNY; CDR2 reads SVGAGI (reference sequence).

This sequence joins TRBV2 and TRBJ1-5, with D possibly being TRBD1 (5 bases). Trimming removed 5 bases from V and 5 bases from J, with 10 bases in between. The CDR3 covers 13 residues. Germline V gene data show CDR1 as SNHLY and CDR2 as FYNNEI. CDR3 DNA sequence: TGTGCCAGCAGTAAGGGGAAGGATCAGCCCCAGCATTTT. The encoded protein is CASSKGKDQPQHF. Complete variable domain (other parts from reference TRBV2 and TRBJ1-5): EPEVTQTPSHQVTQMGQEVILRCVPISNHLYFYWYRQILGQKVEFLVSFYNNEISEKSEIFDDQFSVERPDGSNFTLKIRSTKLEDSAMYFCASSKGKDQPQHFGDGTRLSIL.

The CDR3 reads CASSLPAGGLAAGELFF. The CDR3, as DNA: TGTGCCAGCAGCTTACCCGCCGGGGGACTAGCGGCCGGGGAGCTGTTTTTT. The V gene is TRBV7-3, the J gene TRBJ2-2, with TRBD2 matching over 11 bases. The J segment lost 6 bases and the V segment lost 2 bases, leaving 8 bases of the junction unmatched. CDR3 length: 17 residues. CDR1 is SGHTA, CDR2 FQGTGA, per germline.

The rearrangement uses TRBV27 and TRBJ2-7; the D is unclear. V was pared by 1 base and J by 7 bases, with 14 bases between. CDR1 MNHEY and CDR2 SMNVEV come from the germline V gene (reference sequence). The CDR3 length is 14 residues. CDR3 sequence reads: CASSLFSPYVEQYF. The DNA for the CDR3 is TGTGCCAGCAGTTTATTTTCTCCCTACGTGGAGCAGTACTTC.

V is TRBV10-3 and J is TRBJ1-1; no firm D call. V gave up 2 bases and J gave up 0 bases, with 10 bases separating them. In germline, CDR1 is ENHRY, CDR2 SYGVKD. CDR3 length: 15 amino acids. The CDR3 nucleotides read TGTGCCATCAGTGAGGGCCGGAGGATGAACACTGAAGCTTTCTTT. Encoded protein: CAISEGRRMNTEAFF.

The chain carries TRBV27 and TRBJ2-7; 8 bases map to TRBD2. The CDR3 runs 14 residues. The trim removed 5 bases at V and 6 bases at J, leaving 9 bases unmatched. CDR1 and CDR2 from the germline V gene are MNHEY and SMNVEV (reference sequence). CDR3 protein: CASSRGGPVVEQYF. The CDR3 DNA is TGTGCCAGCAGTCGCGGGGGGCCGGTAGTCGAGCAGTACTTC.

The chain links TRBV7-6 to TRBJ1-5; D is undetermined. The germline CDR1 and CDR2 sequences are SGHVS and FNYEAQ. Trimming pared 5 bases from V and 9 bases from J, leaving 26 bases between. The CDR3 is 17 amino acids. The CDR3, as DNA: TGTGCCAGCAGCGGTGAAGTTGGCTGGACTCCAATTGGGCCCCAGCATTTT. Its protein is CASSGEVGWTPIGPQHF.

The chain uses TRBV29-1 and TRBJ1-2, with 9 bases fitting TRBD1. Germline V CDR1 and CDR2: SQVTM, ANQGSEA. Unmatched junction bases numbered 3, after V lost 5 bases and J lost 2 bases. There are 13 residues in the CDR3. Written as DNA, the CDR3 is TGCAGCGTTACACAGGGGGCCAACTATGGCTACACCTTC. Amino acid sequence: CSVTQGANYGYTF.

This CDR3 is CSAARAQSESYTF. The CDR3, as DNA: TGCAGCGCAGCCAGGGCCCAGTCGGAGAGCTACACCTTC. J is TRBJ1-2 and V is TRBV29-1, with a tentative D call TRBD1 (5 bases). CDR1 and CDR2 from the germline V gene are SQVTM and ANQGSEA. V dropped 7 bases and J dropped 9 bases, with 21 bases sitting between them. This CDR3 has 13 residues.